The 26 T cell receptor beta chains presented below share a single source sample, sequenced in a study of T cell responses to AZD1222 COVID-19 vaccine. Some clones are missing from TCRdb's copy, which holds only in-frame ones; the method was immunoSEQ multiplex PCR. Among tens of thousands of clones listed, 80% to 90% were seen once. The starting material was peripheral blood, obtained on day 0 of MenACWY control vaccination. The receptors stem from an adult in good health.

The chain carries TRBV9 and TRBJ1-5, with 7 nucleotides matching TRBD1. Germline V CDR1 and CDR2: SGDLS, YYNGEE. The CDR3 covers 15 residues. V gave up 4 bases and J gave up 9 bases; unmatched junction bases: 13. This chain's CDR3 is CASSRRDSPAGPQHF. CDR3 sequence (DNA): TGTGCCAGCAGCAGAAGGGACAGCCCCGCCGGGCCCCAGCATTTT. Full variable domain (remainder filled in from reference TRBV9 and TRBJ1-5): DSGVTQTPKHLITATGQRVTLRCSPRSGDLSVYWYQQSLDQGLQFLIQYYNGEERAKGNILERFSAQQFPDLHSELNLSSLELGDSALYFCASSRRDSPAGPQHFGDGTRLSIL.

Concerning this clone itself: Distinct nucleotide sequences in the sample also encode this CDR3. The CDR3 DNA sequence: TGTGCCAGCAGTTACTCGGGGGGGAACACTGAAGCTTTCTTT. Its protein is CASSYSGGNTEAFF. V usage is TRBV6-5 and J usage is TRBJ1-1, with a possible D match to TRBD1 (5 bases). This CDR3 contains 14 residues. V shed 0 bases and J shed 1 base, with 6 bases lying between them. The germline V gene encodes CDR1 MNHEY and CDR2 SVGAGI.

This sequence joins TRBV6-2 or TRBV6-3 and TRBJ1-5; D not certain. The germline gives CDR1 MNHEY, CDR2 SVGEGT. The CDR3 is 16 residues long. V gave up 1 base and J gave up 2 bases, with 12 bases separating them. CDR3 bases: TGTGCCAGCAGTTACTGGACCGGTCAGGGCAATCAGCCCCAGCATTTT. Protein: CASSYWTGQGNQPQHF.

The chain combines TRBV11-2 with TRBJ2-2; D might be TRBD2 (5 bases). CDR3 length: 19 amino acids. V was trimmed by 5 bases and J by 4 bases, leaving 26 bases between them. CDR1 and CDR2 (germline): SGHAT, FQNNGV. The CDR3 here is CASSPSAQPGRASTGELFF. The CDR3 coding sequence is TGTGCCAGCAGCCCCAGCGCCCAACCGGGGAGAGCGAGCACCGGGGAGCTGTTTTTT. Based on the CDR3 plus reference TRBV11-2 and TRBJ2-2, the full variable domain is EAGVAQSPRYKIIEKRQSVAFWCNPISGHATLYWYQQILGQGPKLLIQFQNNGVVDDSQLPKDRFSAERLKGVDSTLKIQPAKLEDSAVYLCASSPSAQPGRASTGELFFGEGSRLTVL.

The chain employs TRBV7-2 and TRBJ1-5, with D possibly matching TRBD1 (6 bases). The CDR3 spans 16 residues. Germline CDR1 is SGHTA and CDR2 is FQGNSA. V lost 2 bases, J lost 3 bases, and 14 bases lay in between. In nucleotides, the CDR3 is TGTGCCAGCAGCTTACTCGTGGGGGGGCTCAATCAGCCCCAGCATTTT. Its protein is CASSLLVGGLNQPQHF.

The chain couples TRBV5-1 to TRBJ2-2, with TRBD2 matching over 11 bases. Germline V gene data show CDR1 as SGHRS and CDR2 as YFSETQ. The CDR3 length is 15 residues. V gave up 1 base and J gave up 4 bases; unmatched junction bases: 0. This CDR3 is CASSLTSGGTGELFF. The CDR3 DNA sequence: TGCGCCAGCAGCTTGACTAGCGGGGGCACCGGGGAGCTGTTTTTT. The full variable domain, rest sourced from reference TRBV5-1 and TRBJ2-2, is KAGVTQTPRYLIKTRGQQVTLSCSPISGHRSVSWYQQTPGQGLQFLFEYFSETQRNKGNFPGRFSGRQFSNSRSEMNVSTLELGDSALYLCASSLTSGGTGELFFGEGSRLTVL.

This chain links TRBV18 with TRBJ1-2, with a weak D call TRBD1 (6 bases). V dropped 4 bases and J dropped 0 bases, with 6 bases sitting between them. The germline CDR1 and CDR2 sequences are KGHSH and LQKENI. The CDR3 sequence is 13 residues long. This CDR3 is CASSQGANYGYTF. The CDR3 region has the DNA TGTGCCAGCTCACAGGGGGCTAACTATGGCTACACCTTC.

The chain has TRBV11-3 and TRBJ2-3, with 11 bases fitting TRBD2. The germline gives CDR1 SGHNT, CDR2 YENEEA. The V segment lost 5 bases and the J segment 6 bases; nucleotides outside the gene matches: 10. The CDR3 contains 16 residues. CDR3 residues: CASSPPGLAGYDTQYF. The CDR3, as DNA: TGTGCCAGCAGCCCACCAGGACTAGCGGGTTATGATACGCAGTATTTT.

The chain uses TRBV7-9 and TRBJ2-6, with D maybe TRBD2 (5 bases). Trimming shortened V by 0 bases and J by 0 bases, and 9 bases separated the two germline ends. This CDR3 is built from 17 residues. Germline loops: CDR1 SEHNR, CDR2 FQNEAQ (reference sequence). The CDR3 spells CASSLAHGGSGANVLTF. CDR3 DNA sequence: TGTGCCAGCAGCTTAGCCCACGGAGGCTCTGGGGCCAACGTCCTGACTTTC.

This clone appeared a single time. The rearrangement uses TRBV10-3 and TRBJ1-1; maybe TRBD1 (5 bases). This CDR3 spans 14 amino acids. V was trimmed by 2 bases and J by 0 bases, leaving 7 bases between them. The V gene's germline CDR1 is ENHRY and CDR2 SYGVKD. CDR3 sequence: CAISEGDLNTEAFF. DNA for the CDR3: TGTGCCATCAGTGAGGGGGACTTGAACACTGAAGCTTTCTTT.

The chain carries TRBV2 and TRBJ1-2; D is uncertain. V gave up 6 bases and J gave up 8 bases, with 16 bases separating them. CDR1 is SNHLY, CDR2 FYNNEI, per germline. The CDR3 has 13 residues. The CDR3 nucleotides read TGTGCCAGCAGGGCCCGTTGGGTTGACGGCTACACCTTC. It yields the protein CASRARWVDGYTF.

The chain has TRBV19 and TRBJ2-7; the match to TRBD1 covers 8 bases. V gave up 11 bases and J gave up 4 bases; unmatched junction bases: 16. The CDR3 covers 15 residues. Per germline, CDR1 LNHDA and CDR2 SQIVND (reference sequence). CDR3 nucleotide sequence: TGTGCCCGCAAATTTTCGGGACAGGACGGATACGAGCAGTACTTC. Translation gives CARKFSGQDGYEQYF.

The V gene is TRBV28, the J gene TRBJ2-1; D unresolved. Germline V lookup: CDR1 MDHEN, CDR2 SYDVKM. V lost 7 bases and J 12 bases, leaving 16 bases between the germline ends. CDR3 length: 12 amino acids. CDR3 in DNA: TGTGCCAGCAATTCCGGCCGCATCGGGCAGTTCTTC. Its translation: CASNSGRIGQFF.

This clone appeared once. The chain combines TRBV19 with TRBJ2-7, with 8 bases identical to TRBD2. CDR1 and CDR2 from the germline V gene are LNHDA and SQIVND (reference sequence). Unmatched junction bases numbered 8, after V lost 3 bases and J lost 4 bases. CDR3 size: 15 residues. CDR3 sequence reads: CASSMTASGPYEQYF. In DNA, the CDR3 is TGTGCCAGTAGTATGACGGCTAGCGGGCCTTACGAGCAGTACTTC.

This chain links TRBV11-2 with TRBJ2-7, with a weak D call TRBD1 (6 bases). Trimming removed 5 bases from V and 2 bases from J, with 19 bases in between. CDR1 is SGHAT, CDR2 FQNNGV, per germline. The CDR3 consists of 16 residues. This CDR3 reads CASSRIATGTTYEQYF. CDR3 DNA: TGTGCCAGCAGCCGTATTGCGACAGGAACTACCTACGAGCAGTACTTC.

This clone has just one count. The J gene is TRBJ1-1, the V gene TRBV30; D gene uncertain. The V gene lost 0 bases and the J gene lost 4 bases, with 18 bases spanning the gap. CDR1 and CDR2 from the germline V gene are GTSNPN and SVGIG (reference sequence). The CDR3 runs 16 residues. CDR3 amino acids: CAWSVSITRGITEAFF. The CDR3 region has the DNA TGTGCCTGGAGTGTATCTATCACCCGGGGAATCACTGAAGCTTTCTTT.

In this sample, this clone turned up a few times. The CDR3 bases are TGTGCCAGCAGCAGACAGGGGGATCCTAACTATGGCTACACCTTC. Protein product: CASSRQGDPNYGYTF. The rearrangement joins TRBV6-5 to TRBJ1-2; the match to TRBD1 covers 9 bases. The V and J ends lost 6 bases and 0 bases, in that order; junction bases with no gene match: 5. Germline V gene sequence: CDR1 MNHEY, CDR2 SVGAGI. The CDR3 loop spans 15 amino acids.

The V call is TRBV2, the J call TRBJ1-2; D is perhaps TRBD1 (5 bases). The germline gives CDR1 SNHLY, CDR2 FYNNEI. The CDR3 sequence is 13 residues long. Trimming shortened V by 7 bases and J by 1 base, and 10 bases separated the two germline ends. The CDR3 sequence is CASKLTVNYGYTF. CDR3 nucleotides: TGTGCCAGCAAGCTGACAGTTAACTATGGCTACACCTTC.

This chain connects TRBV7-8 to TRBJ2-7, with 9 bases fitting TRBD2. Per the germline V gene, CDR1 is SGHVS and CDR2 is FQNEAQ. V gave up 0 bases and J gave up 3 bases; unmatched junction bases: 15. The CDR3 is made up of 19 amino acids. The CDR3 region is CASSLALTPLAGPLYEQYF. The CDR3 nucleotides are TGTGCCAGCAGCTTAGCCCTCACCCCCCTAGCGGGGCCCCTCTACGAGCAGTACTTC.

The J gene is TRBJ2-5, the V gene TRBV14; 7 bases match TRBD1. The germline V gene encodes CDR1 SGHDN and CDR2 FVKESK. Trimming at V came to 5 bases and at J to 5 bases, leaving 8 bases not matched to a gene. The CDR3 is 14 amino acids. CDR3 bases: TGTGCCAGCAGCTCCGGGACAGATTTGGAGACCCAGTACTTC. Translated: CASSSGTDLETQYF.

The genes are TRBV6-2 or TRBV6-3 and TRBJ2-4; 9 bases are a match to TRBD2. Germline CDR1 is MNHEY and CDR2 is SVGEGT. The V gene end was trimmed by 4 bases and the J gene end by 8 bases; junction bases not matched to a gene: 6. CDR3 length: 14 residues. For the CDR3, the DNA is TGTGCCAGCAGTTTGACTAGCGGCGGGGACATTCAGTACTTC. Its translation: CASSLTSGGDIQYF.

The chain uses TRBV10-3 and TRBJ1-2; tentatively, D is TRBD1 (5 bases). Trimming pared 1 base from V and 7 bases from J, leaving 13 bases between. Germline CDR1 is ENHRY and CDR2 is SYGVKD. The CDR3 loop spans 14 amino acids. CDR3 in amino acids: CAISEFTGQSGYTF. The CDR3 DNA follows: TGTGCCATCAGTGAGTTTACAGGCCAGAGTGGCTACACCTTC.

This clone has only a few counts. V and J are TRBV7-2 and TRBJ2-7; 8 bases map to TRBD1. Per germline, CDR1 SGHTA and CDR2 FQGNSA. After removal of 3 bases from V and 12 bases from J, the junction contained 4 bases not matched to a gene. This CDR3 spans 11 amino acids. This CDR3 reads CASSFGQGPYF. CDR3 sequence (DNA): TGTGCCAGCAGCTTCGGACAGGGTCCGTACTTC.

This clone was counted a single time. The chain is built from TRBV10-3 and TRBJ2-3; 8 positions agree with TRBD1. In germline, CDR1 is ENHRY, CDR2 SYGVKD. The CDR3 is 14 residues long. J gave up 2 bases and V 6 bases, and 4 bases lay outside the gene matches. CDR3 bases: TGTGCCATCAGGCCGGGACAGGACACAGATACGCAGTATTTT. Translated, it gives CAIRPGQDTDTQYF.

The chain carries TRBV4-1 and TRBJ2-3, with TRBD2 matching over 9 bases. CDR1 and CDR2 (germline): MGHRA, YSYEKL. V was pared by 4 bases and J by 2 bases, with 10 bases of the junction left unmatched. The CDR3 has 17 amino acids. CDR3 sequence: CASSPKNRLAVTDTQYF. CDR3 nucleotides: TGCGCCAGCAGCCCGAAAAACCGACTAGCGGTCACAGATACGCAGTATTTT.

CDR3 residues: CASSDGVGGYTF. The DNA of the CDR3 is TGTGCCAGCAGTGATGGAGTCGGCGGCTACACCTTC. This chain joins TRBV2 and TRBJ1-2; D unclear. Trimming took 3 bases from V and 8 from J, leaving 10 bases between them. This CDR3 contains 12 residues. In germline, CDR1 is SNHLY, CDR2 FYNNEI.